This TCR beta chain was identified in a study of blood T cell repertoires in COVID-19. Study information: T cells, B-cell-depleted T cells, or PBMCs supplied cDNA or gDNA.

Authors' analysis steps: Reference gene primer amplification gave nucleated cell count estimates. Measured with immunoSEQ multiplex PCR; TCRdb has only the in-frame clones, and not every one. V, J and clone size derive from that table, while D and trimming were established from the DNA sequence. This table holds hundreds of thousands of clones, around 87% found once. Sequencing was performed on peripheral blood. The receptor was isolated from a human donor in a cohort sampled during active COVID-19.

The CDR3 protein is CASSGGPNQPQHF. DNA for the CDR3: TGTGCCAGCAGCGGCGGCCCCAATCAGCCCCAGCATTTT. This rearrangement joins TRBV11-2 to TRBJ1-5; D is ambiguous. V was trimmed by 5 bases and J by 3 bases, leaving 8 bases between them. The CDR3 covers 13 residues. CDR1 and CDR2 from the germline V gene are SGHAT and FQNNGV.